The 22 T cell receptor beta chains listed next were all sequenced from one sample in a study of blood T cell repertoires in COVID-19. Generated by immunoSEQ multiplex PCR, the TCRdb table keeps only in-frame clones and is missing some. The sample includes roughly 40,000 clones, around 89% of them seen just once. Material for sequencing was peripheral blood. Receptors originate from a man aged 50 to 60 with active COVID-19.

The chain recombines TRBV15 with TRBJ1-5; D gene uncertain. Germline values: CDR1 LNHNV, CDR2 YYDKDF (reference sequence). V lost 1 base to trimming and J lost 0 bases, with 10 bases between them. The CDR3 has 16 amino acids. The CDR3 DNA is TGTGCCACCAGCAGAGGGGCAGCATATAGCAATCAGCCCCAGCATTTT. Residues: CATSRGAAYSNQPQHF.

This clone occurred once. This chain joins TRBV12-3 or TRBV12-4 and TRBJ1-5; D is undetermined. The CDR3 has 12 amino acids. Between the trimmed V and J ends, which lost 3 bases and 6 bases, there was a span of 6 bases. The CDR3 region is CASSFQSQPQHF. DNA for the CDR3: TGTGCCAGCAGTTTCCAGTCTCAGCCCCAGCATTTT.

This clone qualifies as medium-sized (0.01 to 0.1%). This sequence joins TRBV5-6 and TRBJ1-6; D ambiguous. V lost 1 base to trimming and J lost 6 bases, with 8 bases between them. The CDR3 totals 14 residues. The germline CDR1 and CDR2 sequences are SGHDT and YYEEEE. CDR3 DNA sequence: TGTGCCAGCAGCTTGCAAGGGAGTAATTCACCCCTCCACTTT. This sequence encodes CASSLQGSNSPLHF.

J is TRBJ1-3 and V is TRBV5-1; D uncertain. The V gene's germline CDR1 is SGHRS and CDR2 YFSETQ. Trimming took off 1 base at V and 0 bases at J, with 14 bases between the two ends. The CDR3 has 17 amino acids. CDR3 sequence (DNA): TGCGCCAGCAGCTTGTTGTCAGGCTCAAGCTCTGGAAACACCATATATTTT. Protein product: CASSLLSGSSSGNTIYF.

The gene calls are TRBV28 and TRBJ2-7; possible D gene TRBD1, 6 bases. Trimming stripped 3 bases from V and 3 bases from J, with 12 bases between. The germline V gene has CDR1 MDHEN and CDR2 SYDVKM. This CDR3 has 14 amino acids. The CDR3 DNA reads TGTGCCAGCAGTTTTTCACAGGGCCGCTACGAGCAGTACTTC. The encoded protein is CASSFSQGRYEQYF.

The V call is TRBV6-2 or TRBV6-3, the J call TRBJ1-4, with D tentatively TRBD1 (6 bases). V was clipped by 6 bases and J by 4 bases, with 12 bases between them. CDR3 size: 14 residues. CDR1 is MNHEY, CDR2 SVGEGT, per germline. The CDR3 loop is CASSIGGRNEKLFF. CDR3 coding DNA: TGTGCCAGCAGCATAGGGGGTCGTAATGAAAAACTGTTTTTT.

This clone has just one count. The DNA for the CDR3 is TGTGCCAGCAGCTTAGGCCGCAATGAGCAGTTCTTC. Translated, it gives CASSLGRNEQFF. The rearrangement uses TRBV7-3 and TRBJ2-1; D call uncertain. Trimming removed 2 bases from V and 6 bases from J, with 5 bases in between. CDR1 SGHTA and CDR2 FQGTGA come from the germline V gene. CDR3 length equals 12 residues.

This chain uses TRBV6-2 or TRBV6-3 with TRBJ2-5; perhaps TRBD1 as D (7 bases). Germline V gives CDR1 MNHEY, CDR2 SVGEGT. Trimming took off 5 bases at V and 4 bases at J, with 23 bases between the two ends. This CDR3 region has 17 residues. The CDR3 reads CASSPYPQGRTGETQYF. The CDR3, as DNA: TGTGCCAGCAGTCCCTACCCCCAGGGGAGGACAGGAGAGACCCAGTACTTC.

The V call is TRBV11-2, the J call TRBJ2-5; 15 positions agree with TRBD2. The CDR3 runs 15 residues. V lost 4 bases, J lost 7 bases, and 4 bases stayed unmatched. Germline CDR1 reads SGHAT; CDR2 reads FQNNGV. DNA for the CDR3: TGTGCCAGCAGCTCCGGACTAGCGGGGGGGAGGACCCAGTACTTC. Protein sequence: CASSSGLAGGRTQYF.

The rearrangement uses TRBV5-1 and TRBJ2-2; D is undetermined. V lost 5 bases and J lost 6, with 14 bases in between. This CDR3 has 14 amino acids. Germline lookup yields CDR1 SGHRS and CDR2 YFSETQ. The CDR3 is CASRNNPMSGELFF. The DNA for the CDR3 is TGCGCCAGCAGAAACAATCCAATGTCCGGGGAGCTGTTTTTT. Supplemented by reference TRBV5-1 and TRBJ2-2, the full variable domain reads KAGVTQTPRYLIKTRGQQVTLSCSPISGHRSVSWYQQTPGQGLQFLFEYFSETQRNKGNFPGRFSGRQFSNSRSEMNVSTLELGDSALYLCASRNNPMSGELFFGEGSRLTVL.

The genes are TRBV12-5 and TRBJ1-3, with 7 bases matching TRBD1. Germline CDR1 and CDR2: LGHNT and FRNRAP. V lost 1 base and J lost 2; bases outside the gene matches: 8. This CDR3 spans 17 amino acids. CDR3 amino acids: CASGLGRDSGAGNTIYF. DNA for the CDR3: TGTGCTAGTGGTTTGGGCCGGGACAGTGGGGCTGGAAACACCATATATTTT.

The table lists this clone with a count of one. The chain links TRBV5-5 to TRBJ2-4, with 7 nucleotides matching TRBD2. Trimming cost V 4 bases and J 2 bases; bases outside gene matches: 18. The CDR3 has 19 amino acids. Per the germline V gene, CDR1 is SGHKS and CDR2 is YYEKEE (reference sequence). CDR3 bases: TGTGCCAGCAGCCCCGGACTAGTACCACCCCCGCGGACCAAAAACATTCAGTACTTC. As protein: CASSPGLVPPPRTKNIQYF.

The genes are TRBV5-6 and TRBJ1-1; 9 bases map to TRBD1. The CDR3 length is 17 residues. V shed 3 bases, J shed 1 base, and the junction held 10 bases outside the gene matches. From germline, CDR1 is SGHDT and CDR2 YYEEEE. CDR3 residues: CASSSTSGQGWNTEAFF. In DNA, the CDR3 is TGTGCCAGCAGCTCTACCTCGGGACAGGGTTGGAACACTGAAGCTTTCTTT.

This chain links TRBV6-1 with TRBJ1-1; D may be TRBD1 (5 bases). Germline V gene data show CDR1 as MNHNS and CDR2 as SASEGT. Trimming shortened V by 3 bases and J by 10 bases, and 15 bases separated the two germline ends. The CDR3 is made up of 13 amino acids. CDR3 sequence: CASSDGTWEGAFF. The CDR3 DNA reads as TGTGCCAGCAGTGATGGGACCTGGGAGGGAGCTTTCTTT.

V and J are TRBV19 and TRBJ1-5, with 7 bases identical to TRBD1. V shed 6 bases, J shed 1 base, and the junction held 3 bases outside the gene matches. CDR3 length: 14 residues. CDR1 LNHDA and CDR2 SQIVND come from the germline V gene (reference sequence). The CDR3 region has the DNA TGTGCCAGTAGCCCACAGGGGAGCAATCAGCCCCAGCATTTT. Protein product: CASSPQGSNQPQHF.

The gene calls are TRBV19 and TRBJ2-5; TRBD1 matches 8 bases. CDR1 is LNHDA and CDR2 is SQIVND in the germline V gene (reference sequence). The length of the CDR3 is 15 residues. V lost 0 bases, J lost 7 bases, and 7 bases stayed unmatched. The CDR3 coding sequence is TGTGCCAGTAGTATAGACACGACAGGGGCCAGGACCCAGTACTTC. It yields the protein CASSIDTTGARTQYF.

The gene calls are TRBV4-1 and TRBJ2-5, with TRBD2 matching 10 bases. The CDR3 extends over 15 amino acids. Germline CDR1 reads MGHRA; CDR2 reads YSYEKL. V gave up 2 bases and J gave up 2 bases; unmatched junction bases: 2. The CDR3 loop reads CASSQKLAGQETQYF. The CDR3 nucleotides read TGCGCCAGCAGCCAAAAACTAGCGGGGCAAGAGACCCAGTACTTC.

This sequence joins TRBV4-1 and TRBJ1-2; D is uncertain. CDR3 size: 12 residues. In germline, CDR1 is MGHRA, CDR2 YSYEKL. V lost 0 bases, J lost 6 bases, and 5 bases lay in between. The CDR3 here is CASSQDTDGYTF. CDR3 coding DNA: TGCGCCAGCAGCCAAGATACGGATGGCTACACCTTC.

V gene TRBV18 combines with J gene TRBJ2-7, with a tentative D call TRBD2 (5 bases). The length of the CDR3 is 13 residues. The V gene's germline CDR1 is KGHSH and CDR2 LQKENI. V was shortened by 3 bases and J by 5 bases, with 11 bases between the two germline ends. CDR3 DNA: TGTGCCAGCTCACCTCCCGCGGGCCACGAGCAGTACTTC. Residues: CASSPPAGHEQYF.

In the case of this clone: One end of the junction does not line up with germline, which may come from a read error. J is TRBJ1-1 and V is TRBV6-6, with 9 nucleotides matching TRBD1. Germline V gene data show CDR1 as MNHNY and CDR2 as SVGAGI (reference sequence). This CDR3 is built from 11 residues. The DNA for the CDR3 is TGTGCCAGCACCTCGGGACAGGGTGACTGGTTT. Its protein is CASTSGQGDWF.

This chain connects TRBV30 to TRBJ1-5; 8 nucleotides agree with TRBD1. CDR1 GTSNPN and CDR2 SVGIG come from the germline V gene (reference sequence). The CDR3 loop spans 14 amino acids. The V gene end was trimmed by 5 bases and the J gene end by 2 bases; junction bases not matched to a gene: 5. CDR3 bases: TGTGCCTGGCGGACAGGGATTGGCAATCAGCCCCAGCATTTT. Encoded protein: CAWRTGIGNQPQHF.

The J gene is TRBJ2-7, the V gene TRBV7-3; 8 bases fit TRBD1. V lost 5 bases and J lost 7; bases outside the gene matches: 16. This CDR3 is built from 16 residues. Germline CDR1 and CDR2: SGHTA and FQGTGA. The CDR3 nucleotides read TGTGCCAGCAGCCGGAACCCAGGACAGGGAATGTCAGAGCAGTACTTC. It specifies CASSRNPGQGMSEQYF.